The 10 T cell receptor beta chains below were found in one sample sequenced in a study of T cells in Graves' hyperthyroidism and ophthalmopathy. Amplification yielded TCR beta CDR3 regions, with RNA transcripts as the source. The HTBI primer set served for first-round RT-PCR of the TCR CDR3. One entry per CDR3 protein, called by TCRdb with MiXCR from the multiplex PCR reads. This sample has 400,000 or so distinct CDR3 sequences, with more than 12% found just once. Sequences were obtained from blood. These receptors all come from a man over 45 with Graves' ophthalmopathy.

The genes are TRBV7-2 and TRBJ2-3; TRBD1 agrees at 7 bases. V lost 6 bases to trimming and J lost 0 bases; unmatched junction nucleotides: 3. Germline V gene lookup returns CDR1 SGHTA and CDR2 FQGNSA. The length of the CDR3 is 14 residues. The CDR3 here is CASRETGSTDTQYF. In nucleotides, the CDR3 is TGTGCCAGCAGGGAGACAGGGAGCACAGATACGCAGTATTTT.

In this sample, this clonotype turned up many times. The V gene is TRBV5-1, the J gene TRBJ2-7; no definite D call. Looked up from germline, CDR1 is SGHRS and CDR2 is YFSETQ. CDR3 length equals 13 residues. Trimming left V 1 base short and J 2 bases short, with 7 bases between. CDR3 residues: CASSLSPTYEQYF. In nucleotides, the CDR3 is TGCGCCAGCAGCTTGAGTCCAACCTACGAGCAGTACTTC.

Concerning this clonotype: Because the CDR3 is missing its conserved closing phenylalanine or tryptophan, this is likely a read error. This rearrangement joins TRBV18 to TRBJ1-2, with D possibly matching TRBD1 (6 bases). With 6 bases removed from V and 4 bases from J, the gap between germline ends came to 18 bases. The CDR3 consists of 15 residues. Germline V gene lookup returns CDR1 KGHSH and CDR2 LQKENI. CDR3 protein: CASSRGSRTAYGYTL. The CDR3 region has the DNA TGTGCCAGCTCGCGCGGGTCGAGGACAGCCTATGGCTACACCCTC.

At least ten counts were recorded for this clonotype. J is TRBJ2-3 and V is TRBV28, with D possibly being TRBD2 (5 bases). Germline lookup yields CDR1 MDHEN and CDR2 SYDVKM. V lost 6 bases to trimming and J lost 3 bases, with 7 bases between them. CDR3 length: 12 residues. Here the CDR3 reads CASRSGTDTQYF. DNA for the CDR3: TGTGCCAGCAGGTCGGGGACAGATACGCAGTATTTT.

This clonotype was observed at least ten times. The V call is TRBV7-9, the J call TRBJ2-3, with 9 bases that match TRBD2. The CDR3 spans 16 residues. V shed 5 bases, J shed 0 bases, and the junction held 6 bases outside the gene matches. Germline V gene data show CDR1 as SEHNR and CDR2 as FQNEAQ (reference sequence). CDR3 coding DNA: TGTGCCAGCAGCGTTAGAAGCGGGAGGAGCACAGATACGCAGTATTTT. Translating gives CASSVRSGRSTDTQYF.

The sample holds many counts of this clonotype. The chain has TRBV28 and TRBJ2-7; the D gene is possibly TRBD2 (6 bases). In germline, CDR1 is MDHEN, CDR2 SYDVKM. V was cut by 3 bases and J by 2 bases, with 11 bases left in between. The CDR3 spans 14 residues. For the CDR3, the DNA is TGTGCCAGCAGTTTGGGGGGTCATACCTACGAGCAGTACTTC. It yields the protein CASSLGGHTYEQYF.

This clonotype was observed at least ten times. The rearrangement uses TRBV7-2 and TRBJ1-2; no clear D. CDR1 is SGHTA and CDR2 is FQGNSA in the germline V gene. V lost 5 bases, J lost 8 bases, and 15 bases lay in between. The CDR3 has 13 amino acids. The CDR3: CASSKDPTGGYTF. The CDR3 region has the DNA TGTGCCAGCAGCAAAGACCCTACGGGGGGCTACACCTTC.

The chain recombines TRBV12-3 or TRBV12-4 with TRBJ2-3; D gene uncertain. Deletions cut 6 bases from V and 2 bases from J, with 6 bases between. The CDR3 has 12 amino acids. The CDR3 sequence is CASRTFTDTQYF. DNA of the CDR3: TGTGCCAGCAGAACATTCACAGATACGCAGTATTTT.

With regard to this clonotype: A read error is possible here, since a much larger clone lies one base away. The genes are TRBV3-1 and TRBJ1-1, with D hard to call. There are 14 residues in the CDR3. Trimming took off 4 bases at V and 1 base at J, with 10 bases between the two ends. Germline V gene lookup returns CDR1 LGHDT and CDR2 YNNKEL (reference sequence). CDR3 coding DNA: TGTGCCAGCAGCCCCGGCGGCAGGAACACTGAAGCTTTCTTT. Translation gives CASSPGGRNTEAFF.

This clonotype was seen only once. A much larger clone differs by one base, so this may be a read error. V usage is TRBV6-5 and J usage is TRBJ1-2; 7 bases map to TRBD1. CDR1 is MNHEY, CDR2 SVGAGI, per germline. V lost 4 bases to trimming and J lost 6 bases; unmatched junction nucleotides: 11. The CDR3 spans 15 residues. The CDR3: CASSSTVQGGNGYTF. In DNA form, the CDR3 reads TGTGCCAGCAGTTCGACCGTGCAGGGGGGGAATGGCTACACCTTC.